This section outlines one T cell receptor beta chain sequence together with its context. This sample is part of a study of blood T cell repertoires in COVID-19. About the study: Italy, Spain and the United States were the sources of the convalescent and acute COVID-19 samples. PBMCs, B-cell-depleted T cells, or T cells provided the cDNA or gDNA that made up the material.

CDR1 and CDR2 from the germline V gene are LGHNA and YSLEER. V lost 4 bases, J lost 2 bases, and 7 bases stayed unmatched. The CDR3 has 16 residues. In the original workflow: Reference gene primer amplification gave nucleated cell count estimates. Only in-frame clones appear in the TCRdb table, and some are missing; sequencing was by immunoSEQ multiplex PCR. Clone size and the V and J calls come from that table; the DNA yielded D and trimming. The sample yields about 270,000 clones, 84% seen once. The sequencing sample was made of peripheral blood. The chain combines TRBV4-3 with TRBJ2-3, with TRBD2 matching 9 bases. The sequence came from a human donor in a cohort sampled during active COVID-19. The CDR3 coding sequence is TGCGCCAGCAGCCCCACCGGGACTAGCCCCACAGATACGCAGTATTTT. Translation: CASSPTGTSPTDTQYF.